These 9 T cell receptor beta chains share one sample of origin, sequenced in a study of blood T cell repertoires in COVID-19. The repertoire was sequenced with immunoSEQ multiplex PCR; TCRdb's copy has only in-frame clones and lacks some. The data hold about 180,000 clones, with roughly 86% observed a single time. Sequencing was carried out using peripheral blood. Receptor source: a man aged 40-49 years with active or convalescent COVID-19.

This chain uses TRBV11-2 with TRBJ1-2; D possibly corresponds to TRBD1 (5 bases). V was trimmed by 2 bases and J by 0 bases, leaving 10 bases between them. Germline V gene lookup returns CDR1 SGHAT and CDR2 FQNNGV. The CDR3 loop spans 15 amino acids. The CDR3 DNA reads TGTGCCAGCAGCTTAAAAATGGGGCCTAACTATGGCTACACCTTC. Amino acids: CASSLKMGPNYGYTF.

J is TRBJ2-5 and V is TRBV28; 9 positions match TRBD2. J gave up 2 bases and V 6 bases, and 7 bases lay outside the gene matches. The germline CDR1 and CDR2 sequences are MDHEN and SYDVKM. The CDR3 consists of 15 residues. The CDR3 sequence is CASRSPSGAQETQYF. As DNA, the CDR3 is TGTGCCAGCAGGTCCCCTAGCGGGGCTCAAGAGACCCAGTACTTC.

The V and J genes are TRBV25-1 and TRBJ1-2, with a possible D match to TRBD1 (6 bases). The CDR3 sequence is 13 residues long. Trimming cost V 6 bases and J 6 bases, with 14 bases left between them. Germline V gene data show CDR1 as MGHDK and CDR2 as SYGVNS. CDR3 sequence: CASRKGGVDGYTF. CDR3 coding DNA: TGTGCCAGCAGGAAGGGGGGGGTGGATGGCTACACCTTC.

The rearrangement joins TRBV6-5 to TRBJ1-1; possible D gene TRBD1, 6 bases. Trimming stripped 5 bases from V and 5 bases from J, with 12 bases between. Germline CDR1 reads MNHEY; CDR2 reads SVGAGI. This CDR3 spans 13 amino acids. The CDR3 DNA reads TGTGCCAGCAGTAGGGGGGGGCGGACTGAAGCTTTCTTT. Amino acid sequence: CASSRGGRTEAFF.

This clone was picked up a small number of times. J is TRBJ1-2 and V is TRBV29-1, with 10 bases fitting TRBD1. After removal of 0 bases from V and 7 bases from J, the junction contained 8 bases not matched to a gene. Germline CDR1 reads SQVTM; CDR2 reads ANQGSEA. This CDR3 has 15 residues. CDR3: CSVEDLDRGLRGYTF. CDR3 sequence (DNA): TGCAGCGTTGAAGATTTGGACAGGGGGTTGCGTGGCTACACCTTC.

The V call is TRBV15, the J call TRBJ1-5, with TRBD1 identical over 8 bases. J was trimmed by 5 bases and V by 0 bases; bases with no gene match: 9. The CDR3 is made up of 17 amino acids. Germline V gives CDR1 LNHNV, CDR2 YYDKDF (reference sequence). In DNA form, the CDR3 reads TGTGCCACCAGCAGAGATGGTTCGGGCAGGGGGCATCAGCCCCAGCATTTT. Protein product: CATSRDGSGRGHQPQHF.

The rearrangement uses TRBV12-3 or TRBV12-4 and TRBJ2-2, with no clear D. The V end was cut by 5 bases, the J end by 0 bases, with 4 bases between. There are 13 residues in the CDR3. This CDR3 is CASSETNTGELFF. The CDR3 nucleotides read TGTGCCAGCAGTGAGACGAACACCGGGGAGCTGTTTTTT.

The chain carries TRBV6-5 and TRBJ1-2; D gene unclear. The CDR3 length is 14 residues. The V end was cut by 5 bases, the J end by 3 bases, with 13 bases between. Per the germline V gene, CDR1 is MNHEY and CDR2 is SVGAGI. Here the CDR3 reads CASSPYDRDYGYTF. The CDR3 nucleotides read TGTGCCAGCAGTCCGTACGACCGGGACTATGGCTACACCTTC.

There are a few counts of this clone. The genes are TRBV2 and TRBJ2-2, with TRBD1 identical over 8 bases. The CDR3 totals 15 residues. J gave up 5 bases and V 3 bases, and 5 bases lay outside the gene matches. Germline assignment: CDR1 SNHLY and CDR2 FYNNEI. CDR3 nucleotide sequence: TGTGCCAGCAGTGACCCAGGGGGCTCGACCGGGGAGCTGTTTTTT. Its protein is CASSDPGGSTGELFF.